Below, 24 T cell receptor beta chains from the same sample are listed, as sequenced in a study of radiation and T cells in renal cell carcinoma. The data were produced by immunoSEQ multiplex PCR, yet TCRdb's version contains in-frame clones alone and is incomplete. Of 150,000 or so clones in the sample, roughly nine tenths were seen once. Time point denoted: baseline pretreatment blood. The treatment here: 15 Gy SBRT to primary tumor, nephrectomy 4 weeks later. The specimen comprised blood, sampled from a patient whose treatment included radiotherapy and nephrectomy. These receptor sequences come from a woman in her sixties or seventies with renal cell carcinoma.

The genes are TRBV28 and TRBJ1-3, with D possibly being TRBD1 (5 bases). CDR3 length: 14 residues. V lost 4 bases to trimming and J lost 4 bases, with 11 bases between them. In germline, CDR1 is MDHEN, CDR2 SYDVKM. CDR3 nucleotide sequence: TGTGCCAGCAGTTCGACAGCTAGGGGAAACACCATATATTTT. It is translated as CASSSTARGNTIYF.

CDR3 amino acids: CASSLSGTDYGYTF. DNA for the CDR3: TGTGCCAGCAGCTTATCCGGGACGGACTATGGCTACACCTTC. This sequence joins TRBV7-8 and TRBJ1-2; a possible D gene is TRBD1 (5 bases). Per germline, CDR1 SGHVS and CDR2 FQNEAQ. V was pared by 2 bases and J by 3 bases, with 10 bases between. The CDR3 is 14 amino acids.

CDR3 region: CASSEVRAGANVLTF. The CDR3 DNA reads as TGTGCCAGCAGTGAAGTAAGGGCCGGGGCCAACGTCCTGACTTTC. The V gene is TRBV6-1, the J gene TRBJ2-6; D not resolved. The CDR3 is made up of 15 amino acids. The V gene lost 1 base and the J gene lost 4 bases, with 8 bases spanning the gap. Germline CDR1 and CDR2: MNHNS and SASEGT.

V is TRBV5-4 and J is TRBJ1-4; a possible D gene is TRBD1 (6 bases). The V end lost 0 bases, the J end lost 3 bases, and 9 bases lay between the germline ends. Germline V lookup: CDR1 SGHNT, CDR2 YYREEE (reference sequence). The CDR3 is made up of 15 amino acids. CDR3 bases: TGTGCCAGCAGCTTGGACAGGGCGGCTAATGAAAAACTGTTTTTT. Amino acid sequence: CASSLDRAANEKLFF.

V is TRBV6-5 and J is TRBJ1-1, with a tentative D call TRBD1 (6 bases). The ends were cut back, 2 bases at V and 5 bases at J, with 15 bases in the middle. CDR3 length: 15 residues. Germline V gene data show CDR1 as MNHEY and CDR2 as SVGAGI. CDR3 loop: CASSYHRQVGTEAFF. The DNA for the CDR3 is TGTGCCAGCAGTTACCACCGACAGGTGGGAACTGAAGCTTTCTTT.

The genes are TRBV5-1 and TRBJ2-3, with 7 bases lining up with TRBD1. V shed 2 bases and J 3 bases; nucleotides not matched to a gene: 6. Germline CDR1 and CDR2: SGHRS and YFSETQ. CDR3 size: 15 residues. Here the CDR3 DNA reads TGCGCCAGCAGCTTCCTCGGACAGGAGACAGATACGCAGTATTTT. It specifies CASSFLGQETDTQYF.

The chain links TRBV19 to TRBJ1-1, with unresolved D. V was pared by 6 bases and J by 3 bases, with 17 bases between. Germline CDR1 is LNHDA and CDR2 is SQIVND (reference sequence). The CDR3 spans 15 residues. CDR3 sequence: CASSYGRARDTEAFF. CDR3 DNA: TGTGCCAGTAGCTACGGACGGGCCCGGGACACTGAAGCTTTCTTT.

The chain couples TRBV9 to TRBJ1-2; D gene ambiguous. This CDR3 contains 14 residues. Trimming pared 0 bases from V and 0 bases from J, leaving 6 bases between. The germline V gene has CDR1 SGDLS and CDR2 YYNGEE. CDR3 bases: TGTGCCAGCAGCGTAGCGCCGACTAACTATGGCTACACCTTC. Its translation is CASSVAPTNYGYTF.

This chain connects TRBV12-5 to TRBJ1-4; D gene uncertain. Germline assignment: CDR1 LGHNT and CDR2 FRNRAP. V was trimmed by 4 bases and J by 7 bases, leaving 19 bases between them. The CDR3 is 16 residues long. The DNA of the CDR3 is TGTGCTAGTGGTTACAGCATTTCCGCCCTTCCTGAAAAACTGTTTTTT. Translating gives CASGYSISALPEKLFF.

The rearrangement joins TRBV6-1 to TRBJ2-7; TRBD2 matches 10 bases. The CDR3 sequence is 14 residues long. Losses at the gene ends were 3 bases for V and 3 bases for J; bases not matched to a gene: 2. The germline gives CDR1 MNHNS, CDR2 SASEGT. The CDR3 loop is CASSEERGGYEQYF. CDR3 coding DNA: TGTGCCAGCAGTGAGGAGCGGGGGGGCTACGAGCAGTACTTC.

For the CDR3, the DNA is TGTGCCAGCAGCCAGACAGGCGGGGGTGCTGGCTACACCTTC. This sequence encodes CASSQTGGGAGYTF. This rearrangement joins TRBV6-6 to TRBJ1-2; D is perhaps TRBD1 (6 bases). The V and J ends lost 6 bases and 7 bases respectively, with 18 bases between them. Germline lookup yields CDR1 MNHNY and CDR2 SVGAGI (reference sequence). The CDR3 totals 14 residues.

Only one count was recorded for this clone. The chain is built from TRBV19 and TRBJ1-2; 10 positions match TRBD1. This CDR3 is 17 amino acids long. Unmatched junction bases numbered 13, after V lost 5 bases and J lost 4 bases. CDR1 is LNHDA, CDR2 SQIVND, per germline (reference sequence). This CDR3 is CASSPYSSTGGVYGYTF. CDR3 bases: TGTGCCAGTAGTCCCTATTCGTCGACAGGGGGCGTCTATGGCTACACCTTC.

The chain combines TRBV6-5 with TRBJ2-3; D uncertain. The CDR3 extends over 14 amino acids. V lost 8 bases and J 7 bases, leaving 19 bases between the germline ends. Germline V gene sequence: CDR1 MNHEY, CDR2 SVGAGI. The chain's CDR3 is CASAPGFLRNTQYF. The CDR3 bases are TGTGCCAGCGCACCAGGATTTCTCCGAAATACGCAGTATTTT.

This sequence joins TRBV19 and TRBJ2-5, with 11 bases matching TRBD2. With 6 bases clipped from V and 5 bases from J, the junction kept 8 bases outside the gene matches. The CDR3 contains 15 residues. Looked up from germline, CDR1 is LNHDA and CDR2 is SQIVND (reference sequence). CDR3 bases: TGTGCCAGTAGCCTCACTAGCGGGGGCGGGGAGACCCAGTACTTC. Encoded protein: CASSLTSGGGETQYF. Full variable domain (remainder filled in from reference TRBV19 and TRBJ2-5): DGGITQSPKYLFRKEGQNVTLSCEQNLNHDAMYWYRQDPGQGLRLIYYSQIVNDFQKGDIAEGYSVSREKKESFPLTVTSAQKNPTAFYLCASSLTSGGGETQYFGPGTRLLVL.

The rearrangement links TRBV5-1 to TRBJ2-4; D ambiguous. Germline values: CDR1 SGHRS, CDR2 YFSETQ. V was clipped by 0 bases and J by 6 bases, with 13 bases between them. This CDR3 has 15 residues. The CDR3 sequence is CASSLAQQSTNIQYF. CDR3 nucleotides: TGCGCCAGCAGCTTGGCCCAACAGTCGACAAACATTCAGTACTTC.

The rearrangement links TRBV27 to TRBJ1-5, with no clear D. CDR1 is MNHEY, CDR2 SMNVEV, per germline (reference sequence). The CDR3 totals 14 residues. Trimming removed 5 bases from V and 3 bases from J, with 11 bases in between. The CDR3 reads CASSTGRFNQPQHF. CDR3 DNA: TGTGCCAGCAGTACCGGACGGTTCAATCAGCCCCAGCATTTT.

This rearrangement joins TRBV5-1 to TRBJ1-1, with a tentative D call TRBD1 (5 bases). Germline V gene lookup returns CDR1 SGHRS and CDR2 YFSETQ. This CDR3 is built from 16 residues. Trimming removed 0 bases at V and 4 bases at J, with 16 bases between. CDR3 in DNA: TGCGCCAGCAGCTTGGGGGCGGCAGGGCGCGGCACTGAAGCTTTCTTT. This gives the protein CASSLGAAGRGTEAFF.

The CDR3 nucleotides are TGTGCCTGGACCGCACCGGGAGTGAGGTTGGGGGAGCAGTACTTC. Amino acids: CAWTAPGVRLGEQYF. The V and J genes are TRBV30 and TRBJ2-5; D is possibly TRBD2 (6 bases). Between the trimmed V and J ends, which lost 4 bases and 11 bases, there was a span of 26 bases. Looked up from germline, CDR1 is GTSNPN and CDR2 is SVGIG (reference sequence). This CDR3 comprises 15 residues.

This chain uses TRBV5-4 with TRBJ1-4; D possibly corresponds to TRBD1 (5 bases). V lost 1 base to trimming and J lost 5 bases, with 15 bases between them. Germline V CDR1 and CDR2: SGHNT, YYREEE (reference sequence). The CDR3 extends over 16 amino acids. The CDR3 DNA sequence: TGTGCCAGCAGCTTGAAATGGCCAGGGTCGAATGAAAAACTGTTTTTT. Protein sequence: CASSLKWPGSNEKLFF.

The rearrangement uses TRBV4-3 and TRBJ1-2; 12 bases line up with TRBD1. V was clipped by 4 bases and J by 6 bases; unmatched bases: 3. Germline CDR1 is LGHNA and CDR2 is YSLEER. CDR3 length: 14 residues. Here the CDR3 DNA reads TGCGCCAGCAGCCCAGGGACAGGGGGCGATGGCTACACCTTC. Its protein is CASSPGTGGDGYTF.

The genes are TRBV21-1 and TRBJ2-7; the table's D gene call, TRBD2, was not cross checked with the DNA. TRBV21-1 is shown as a pseudogene. The CDR3 has 19 residues. The chain's CDR3 is CASSSIRDRGLADAYEQYF. CDR3 nucleotide sequence: TGTGCCAGCAGCAGCATCCGGGACAGGGGACTAGCGGACGCCTACGAGCAGTACTTC.

This clone has a single count. This chain links TRBV19 with TRBJ2-4; D is unresolved. Per germline, CDR1 LNHDA and CDR2 SQIVND (reference sequence). Trimming pared 6 bases from V and 0 bases from J, leaving 9 bases between. CDR3 length: 14 amino acids. CDR3 sequence (DNA): TGTGCCAGTAGGCAAAATCTAGCCAAAAACATTCAGTACTTC. Its protein product is CASRQNLAKNIQYF.

The V call is TRBV28, the J call TRBJ2-5, with 8 positions matching TRBD2. The CDR3 is made up of 16 amino acids. J was trimmed by 0 bases and V by 6 bases; bases with no gene match: 9. Germline V CDR1 and CDR2: MDHEN, SYDVKM. Here the CDR3 DNA reads TGTGCCAGCAGGGCCCCGGGGGGGGTGTACCAAGAGACCCAGTACTTC. Translation gives CASRAPGGVYQETQYF.

The gene calls are TRBV4-1 and TRBJ2-3; D may be TRBD1 (5 bases). CDR1 MGHRA and CDR2 YSYEKL come from the germline V gene. Trimming shortened V by 3 bases and J by 4 bases, and 20 bases separated the two germline ends. The CDR3 spans 17 residues. The CDR3 here is CASSHGRGVRVADTQYF. Written as DNA, the CDR3 is TGCGCCAGCAGCCACGGTAGGGGCGTACGGGTTGCAGATACGCAGTATTTT.